The rows below give T cell receptor beta chains drawn from one sample of a study of T cell changes during pregnancy in multiple sclerosis. The assay was immunoSEQ multiplex PCR, and TCRdb's table has in-frame clones only and misses some. The repertoire holds just over 35,000 clones, with 93% as singletons. This sample comprised CD4+ T cells from peripheral blood mononuclear cells, obtained in the first trimester of pregnancy. The receptor source for this set is a female donor with multiple sclerosis, enrolled in a pregnancy study. CDR3s include the opening cysteine and the closing phenylalanine or tryptophan.

v_call: TRBV5-1
cdr3_length: 14
j_call: TRBJ2-7
cdr3_aa: CASSLDGGAVEQYF

v_call: TRBV7-2
cdr3_length: 16
j_call: TRBJ1-5
cdr3_aa: CASSLDIGQLNQPQHF

v_call: TRBV19
cdr3_length: 13
j_call: TRBJ2-5
cdr3_aa: CASSVGLGKTQYF

v_call: TRBV6-5
cdr3_length: 16
j_call: TRBJ1-4
cdr3_aa: CASSYSTGAGNEKLFF

v_call: TRBV5-1
cdr3_length: 14
j_call: TRBJ2-7
cdr3_aa: CASSPPQGIYEQYF

v_call: TRBV25-1
cdr3_length: 14
j_call: TRBJ1-1
cdr3_aa: CASSRREMNTEAFF

v_call: TRBV7-8
cdr3_length: 17
j_call: TRBJ2-2
cdr3_aa: CASSFLLGRSGTGELFF

v_call: TRBV19
cdr3_length: 19
j_call: TRBJ1-5
cdr3_aa: CATTLSGTGGASYSQPQHF

v_call: TRBV7-2
cdr3_length: 15
j_call: TRBJ2-5
cdr3_aa: CASSRKIGLQETQYF

v_call: TRBV15
cdr3_length: 13
j_call: TRBJ1-4
cdr3_aa: CATEGQNNEKLFF

v_call: TRBV19
cdr3_length: 14
j_call: TRBJ1-2
cdr3_aa: CASSFLDKNYGYTF

v_call: TRBV19
cdr3_length: 15
j_call: TRBJ1-1
cdr3_aa: CASTASGQGGTEAFF

v_call: TRBV7-7
cdr3_length: 13
j_call: TRBJ1-1
cdr3_aa: CASSLGQGTEAFF

v_call: TRBV5-6
cdr3_length: 16
j_call: TRBJ2-2
cdr3_aa: CASRGPGGFNTGELFF

v_call: TRBV7-2
cdr3_length: 17
j_call: TRBJ1-3
cdr3_aa: CASSLQPQGAGGNTIYF

v_call: TRBV30
cdr3_length: 15
j_call: TRBJ2-1
cdr3_aa: CAWRTGRVSYNEQFF

v_call: TRBV5-1
cdr3_length: 16
j_call: TRBJ2-7
cdr3_aa: CASSILSGAVSYEQYF

v_call: TRBV30
cdr3_length: 12
j_call: TRBJ2-5
cdr3_aa: CAWSTGKETQYF

v_call: TRBV11-2
cdr3_length: 14
j_call: TRBJ1-3
cdr3_aa: CASSRSDRGNTIYF

v_call: TRBV28
cdr3_length: 15
j_call: TRBJ2-7
cdr3_aa: CASRPGTASSYEQYF

v_call: TRBV5-1
cdr3_length: 13
j_call: TRBJ1-1
cdr3_aa: CASTINMNTEAFF

v_call: TRBV7-9
cdr3_length: 13
j_call: TRBJ1-1
cdr3_aa: CASSLLVNTEAFF

v_call: TRBV14
cdr3_length: 15
j_call: TRBJ2-3
cdr3_aa: CASSQDTLAIDTQYF

v_call: TRBV6-5
cdr3_length: 16
j_call: TRBJ2-7
cdr3_aa: CASSYRLAGGPHEQYF

v_call: TRBV5-5
cdr3_length: 19
j_call: TRBJ2-6
cdr3_aa: CASSLNGAGGRSGANVLTF

v_call: TRBV7-3
cdr3_length: 13
j_call: TRBJ2-2
cdr3_aa: CASSPGGTGELFF

v_call: TRBV4-2
cdr3_length: 15
j_call: TRBJ2-7
cdr3_aa: CASSQRQGATDEQYF

v_call: TRBV13
cdr3_length: 19
j_call: TRBJ2-3
cdr3_aa: CASSSTGIRSGSRTDTQYF

v_call: TRBV15
cdr3_length: 15
j_call: TRBJ2-3
cdr3_aa: CATSRAGLATDTQYF

v_call: TRBV5-1
cdr3_length: 16
j_call: TRBJ2-2
cdr3_aa: CASSLFSRGLTGELFF

v_call: TRBV5-1
cdr3_length: 16
j_call: TRBJ2-2
cdr3_aa: CASSLNRDRNTGELFF

v_call: TRBV25-1
cdr3_length: 13
j_call: TRBJ1-5
cdr3_aa: CASQGVGNQPQHF

v_call: TRBV18
cdr3_length: 14
j_call: TRBJ2-7
cdr3_aa: CASSRLDGGYEQYF

v_call: TRBV5-1
cdr3_length: 14
j_call: TRBJ1-1
cdr3_aa: CASSLEGGSTEAFF

v_call: TRBV29-1
cdr3_length: 15
j_call: TRBJ2-7
cdr3_aa: CSVEEPGRYPDEQYF

v_call: TRBV6-4
cdr3_length: 14
j_call: TRBJ2-3
cdr3_aa: CASRNSGPTDTQYF

v_call: TRBV27
cdr3_length: 16
j_call: TRBJ1-6
cdr3_aa: CASSSDRVGHNSPLHF

v_call: TRBV5-1
cdr3_length: 18
j_call: TRBJ2-6
cdr3_aa: CASSLAEQGASGANVLTF

v_call: TRBV29-1
cdr3_length: 11
j_call: TRBJ2-7
cdr3_aa: CSAGTDYEQYF

v_call: TRBV21-1
cdr3_length: 15
j_call: TRBJ1-2
cdr3_aa: CAPRASSPTNYGYTF

v_call: TRBV18
cdr3_length: 15
j_call: TRBJ2-2
cdr3_aa: CASSPGTGGTGELFF

v_call: TRBV11-2
cdr3_length: 14
j_call: TRBJ1-5
cdr3_aa: CASSLVGGNQPQHF

v_call: TRBV5-1
cdr3_length: 13
j_call: TRBJ1-2
cdr3_aa: CASSFDRVGGYTF

v_call: TRBV4-2
cdr3_length: 16
j_call: TRBJ2-2
cdr3_aa: CASTLLAGGWTGELFF

v_call: TRBV2
cdr3_length: 13
j_call: TRBJ2-7
cdr3_aa: CASSGQGFSEQYF

v_call: TRBV6-5
cdr3_length: 13
j_call: TRBJ2-1
cdr3_aa: CASSYRPRDEQFF

v_call: TRBV9
cdr3_length: 15
j_call: TRBJ2-3
cdr3_aa: CASSRPTGESDTQYF

v_call: TRBV28
cdr3_length: 13
j_call: TRBJ1-2
cdr3_aa: CASSSGGGYGYTF

v_call: TRBV5-5
cdr3_length: 17
j_call: TRBJ1-5
cdr3_aa: CASSSITGTGGNQPQHF